These T cell receptor beta chains were read from a single sample in a study of CD8+ T cells in alopecia areata. Assay: immunoSEQ multiplex PCR; the TCRdb copy retains only in-frame clones and omits some. Among approximately 65,000 clones listed, about 43% were seen once. This material consisted of CD8+ T cells sorted from blood, taken between weeks 36 and 40, from a patient treated with tofacitinib. Receptors were obtained from a human donor with alopecia areata. The CDR3 runs from the conserved cysteine through the conserved F or W. The D gene is left open where the match is weak. Size is stated for part of the rows, as once, few or many counts, or as a class when the clone is expanded.

size: NA
V: TRBV29-1
J: TRBJ1-1
D: TRBD1
CDR3: CSVLPGQALF
DNA: TGCAGCGTTCTCCCGGGACAGGCTCTCTTT

size: NA
V: TRBV30
J: TRBJ1-1
D: NA
CDR3: CAWSVRGDEAFF
DNA: TGTGCCTGGAGTGTGAGGGGAGATGAAGCTTTCTTT

size: medium-sized
V: TRBV9
J: TRBJ1-3
D: NA
CDR3: CASSSPGGAGNTIYF
DNA: TGTGCCAGCAGCTCCCCCGGGGGTGCCGGAAACACCATATATTTT

size: NA
V: TRBV10-3
J: TRBJ2-6
D: NA
CDR3: CAISDSGANVLTF
DNA: TGTGCCATCTCGGATTCCGGGGCCAACGTCCTGACTTTC

size: NA
V: TRBV4-1
J: TRBJ2-1
D: NA
CDR3: CASSLTGSLGHNEQFF
DNA: TGCGCCAGCAGCCTAACCGGCAGTCTCGGCCACAATGAGCAGTTCTTC

size: few
V: TRBV7-2
J: TRBJ2-1
D: NA
CDR3: CASSLRTGSSYNEQFF
DNA: TGTGCCAGCAGCTTGAGGACGGGGAGCTCCTACAATGAGCAGTTCTTC

size: few
V: TRBV6-5
J: TRBJ2-7
D: TRBD1
CDR3: CASSGTGGYEQYF
DNA: TGTGCCAGCAGTGGGACAGGGGGCTACGAGCAGTACTTC

size: few
V: TRBV29-1
J: TRBJ2-5
D: NA
CDR3: CSADATQETQYF
DNA: TGCAGCGCCGACGCTACTCAAGAGACCCAGTACTTC

size: NA
V: TRBV29-1
J: TRBJ2-3
D: NA
CDR3: CSVDSGGHNNSTDTQYF
DNA: TGCAGCGTAGACTCTGGGGGACACAATAACAGCACAGATACGCAGTATTTT

size: NA
V: TRBV29-1
J: TRBJ2-1
D: TRBD2
CDR3: CSVFSSPSGNYNEQFF
DNA: TGCAGCGTGTTTAGCTCCCCTAGCGGGAACTACAATGAGCAGTTCTTC

size: NA
V: TRBV27
J: TRBJ1-1
D: NA
CDR3: CASSHTENTEAFF
DNA: TGTGCCAGCAGCCATACAGAGAACACTGAAGCTTTCTTT

size: NA
V: TRBV7-9
J: TRBJ2-1
D: NA
CDR3: CASSLDRLNEQFF
DNA: TGTGCCAGCAGCTTAGACAGGTTAAATGAGCAGTTCTTC

size: few
V: TRBV14
J: TRBJ1-1
D: NA
CDR3: CASSPWRGLTEAFF
DNA: TGTGCCAGCAGCCCCTGGAGGGGTTTGACTGAAGCTTTCTTT

size: NA
V: TRBV15
J: TRBJ2-7
D: TRBD2
CDR3: CATSRVRSGKSYEQYF
DNA: TGTGCCACCAGCAGAGTGAGGAGCGGGAAAAGCTACGAGCAGTACTTC

size: NA
V: TRBV9
J: TRBJ1-2
D: NA
CDR3: CASSVEEYNYGYTF
DNA: TGTGCCAGCAGCGTAGAAGAGTATAACTATGGCTACACCTTC

size: NA
V: TRBV15
J: TRBJ2-7
D: NA
CDR3: CATRSDTYEQYF
DNA: TGTGCCACCAGGAGCGACACCTACGAGCAGTACTTC

size: few
V: TRBV13
J: TRBJ2-7
D: TRBD2
CDR3: CASSTTSGSTNEQYF
DNA: TGTGCCAGCAGCACGACTAGCGGGAGTACCAACGAGCAGTACTTC

size: few
V: TRBV6-5
J: TRBJ2-6
D: NA
CDR3: CASSLAAGANVLTF
DNA: TGTGCCAGCAGTTTAGCAGCCGGGGCCAACGTCCTGACTTTC

size: large
V: TRBV4-2
J: TRBJ2-7
D: NA
CDR3: CASSQDSTSPSYEQYF
DNA: TGTGCCAGCAGCCAAGATTCGACTAGTCCCTCCTACGAGCAGTACTTC

size: few
V: TRBV27
J: TRBJ1-5
D: NA
CDR3: CASGEQPQHF
DNA: TGTGCCAGTGGAGAACAGCCCCAGCATTTT

size: few
V: TRBV13
J: TRBJ2-2
D: TRBD1
CDR3: CASRQGTGETLGELFF
DNA: TGTGCCAGCAGACAAGGGACAGGGGAAACCCTCGGGGAGCTGTTTTTT

size: few
V: TRBV15
J: TRBJ2-7
D: TRBD2
CDR3: CATSRAGGPVYEQYF
DNA: TGTGCCACCAGCAGAGCGGGGGGTCCAGTCTACGAGCAGTACTTC

size: few
V: TRBV30
J: TRBJ2-5
D: NA
CDR3: CAWFLGGAQETQYF
DNA: TGTGCCTGGTTCCTGGGCGGGGCTCAAGAGACCCAGTACTTC

size: NA
V: TRBV11-2
J: TRBJ2-1
D: NA
CDR3: CASSLMTVGRNEQFF
DNA: TGTGCCAGCAGCTTAATGACCGTGGGGCGAAATGAGCAGTTCTTC

size: few
V: TRBV29-1
J: TRBJ2-2
D: NA
CDR3: CSAAVLTESTGELFF
DNA: TGCAGCGCGGCGGTACTCACGGAGAGTACCGGGGAGCTGTTTTTT

size: NA
V: TRBV14
J: TRBJ2-7
D: NA
CDR3: CASSHGVYEQYF
DNA: TGTGCCAGCAGCCATGGGGTCTACGAGCAGTACTTC

size: NA
V: TRBV6-1
J: TRBJ2-7
D: NA
CDR3: CASSHTYEQYF
DNA: TGTGCCAGCAGCCATACCTACGAGCAGTACTTC

size: NA
V: TRBV25-1
J: TRBJ2-2
D: NA
CDR3: CASSDRLETGELFF
DNA: TGTGCCAGCAGTGACAGGTTGGAGACCGGGGAGCTGTTTTTT

size: NA
V: TRBV6-5
J: TRBJ2-5
D: NA
CDR3: CASSRITALEETQYF
DNA: TGTGCCAGCAGCCGCATTACGGCTCTGGAGGAGACCCAGTACTTC

size: NA
V: TRBV18
J: TRBJ2-1
D: NA
CDR3: CASSPQNRRRDEQFF
DNA: TGTGCCAGCTCACCACAGAACAGGCGAAGGGATGAGCAGTTCTTC

size: once
V: TRBV7-2
J: TRBJ2-7
D: TRBD1
CDR3: CASSLGTGGPYEQYF
DNA: TGTGCCAGCAGCCTTGGGACAGGGGGACCCTACGAGCAGTACTTC

size: NA
V: TRBV9
J: TRBJ2-6
D: NA
CDR3: CASTVGANVLTF
DNA: TGTGCCAGCACCGTGGGGGCCAACGTCCTGACTTTC

size: NA
V: TRBV6-5
J: TRBJ2-7
D: NA
CDR3: CASSYDQPGAREQYF
DNA: TGTGCCAGCAGTTACGACCAGCCGGGAGCTCGAGAGCAGTACTTC

size: NA
V: TRBV5-5
J: TRBJ1-2
D: NA
CDR3: CASSLAIQPVNYGYTF
DNA: TGTGCCAGCAGCTTGGCCATTCAGCCGGTTAACTATGGCTACACCTTC

size: NA
V: TRBV7-6
J: TRBJ2-6
D: NA
CDR3: CASSLVAGKSGANVLTF
DNA: TGTGCCAGCAGCTTAGTTGCGGGGAAGTCTGGGGCCAACGTCCTGACTTTC

size: NA
V: TRBV4-1
J: TRBJ2-1
D: NA
CDR3: CASSHIAIQEGDEQFF
DNA: TGCGCCAGCAGTCACATAGCGATTCAAGAAGGAGATGAGCAGTTCTTC